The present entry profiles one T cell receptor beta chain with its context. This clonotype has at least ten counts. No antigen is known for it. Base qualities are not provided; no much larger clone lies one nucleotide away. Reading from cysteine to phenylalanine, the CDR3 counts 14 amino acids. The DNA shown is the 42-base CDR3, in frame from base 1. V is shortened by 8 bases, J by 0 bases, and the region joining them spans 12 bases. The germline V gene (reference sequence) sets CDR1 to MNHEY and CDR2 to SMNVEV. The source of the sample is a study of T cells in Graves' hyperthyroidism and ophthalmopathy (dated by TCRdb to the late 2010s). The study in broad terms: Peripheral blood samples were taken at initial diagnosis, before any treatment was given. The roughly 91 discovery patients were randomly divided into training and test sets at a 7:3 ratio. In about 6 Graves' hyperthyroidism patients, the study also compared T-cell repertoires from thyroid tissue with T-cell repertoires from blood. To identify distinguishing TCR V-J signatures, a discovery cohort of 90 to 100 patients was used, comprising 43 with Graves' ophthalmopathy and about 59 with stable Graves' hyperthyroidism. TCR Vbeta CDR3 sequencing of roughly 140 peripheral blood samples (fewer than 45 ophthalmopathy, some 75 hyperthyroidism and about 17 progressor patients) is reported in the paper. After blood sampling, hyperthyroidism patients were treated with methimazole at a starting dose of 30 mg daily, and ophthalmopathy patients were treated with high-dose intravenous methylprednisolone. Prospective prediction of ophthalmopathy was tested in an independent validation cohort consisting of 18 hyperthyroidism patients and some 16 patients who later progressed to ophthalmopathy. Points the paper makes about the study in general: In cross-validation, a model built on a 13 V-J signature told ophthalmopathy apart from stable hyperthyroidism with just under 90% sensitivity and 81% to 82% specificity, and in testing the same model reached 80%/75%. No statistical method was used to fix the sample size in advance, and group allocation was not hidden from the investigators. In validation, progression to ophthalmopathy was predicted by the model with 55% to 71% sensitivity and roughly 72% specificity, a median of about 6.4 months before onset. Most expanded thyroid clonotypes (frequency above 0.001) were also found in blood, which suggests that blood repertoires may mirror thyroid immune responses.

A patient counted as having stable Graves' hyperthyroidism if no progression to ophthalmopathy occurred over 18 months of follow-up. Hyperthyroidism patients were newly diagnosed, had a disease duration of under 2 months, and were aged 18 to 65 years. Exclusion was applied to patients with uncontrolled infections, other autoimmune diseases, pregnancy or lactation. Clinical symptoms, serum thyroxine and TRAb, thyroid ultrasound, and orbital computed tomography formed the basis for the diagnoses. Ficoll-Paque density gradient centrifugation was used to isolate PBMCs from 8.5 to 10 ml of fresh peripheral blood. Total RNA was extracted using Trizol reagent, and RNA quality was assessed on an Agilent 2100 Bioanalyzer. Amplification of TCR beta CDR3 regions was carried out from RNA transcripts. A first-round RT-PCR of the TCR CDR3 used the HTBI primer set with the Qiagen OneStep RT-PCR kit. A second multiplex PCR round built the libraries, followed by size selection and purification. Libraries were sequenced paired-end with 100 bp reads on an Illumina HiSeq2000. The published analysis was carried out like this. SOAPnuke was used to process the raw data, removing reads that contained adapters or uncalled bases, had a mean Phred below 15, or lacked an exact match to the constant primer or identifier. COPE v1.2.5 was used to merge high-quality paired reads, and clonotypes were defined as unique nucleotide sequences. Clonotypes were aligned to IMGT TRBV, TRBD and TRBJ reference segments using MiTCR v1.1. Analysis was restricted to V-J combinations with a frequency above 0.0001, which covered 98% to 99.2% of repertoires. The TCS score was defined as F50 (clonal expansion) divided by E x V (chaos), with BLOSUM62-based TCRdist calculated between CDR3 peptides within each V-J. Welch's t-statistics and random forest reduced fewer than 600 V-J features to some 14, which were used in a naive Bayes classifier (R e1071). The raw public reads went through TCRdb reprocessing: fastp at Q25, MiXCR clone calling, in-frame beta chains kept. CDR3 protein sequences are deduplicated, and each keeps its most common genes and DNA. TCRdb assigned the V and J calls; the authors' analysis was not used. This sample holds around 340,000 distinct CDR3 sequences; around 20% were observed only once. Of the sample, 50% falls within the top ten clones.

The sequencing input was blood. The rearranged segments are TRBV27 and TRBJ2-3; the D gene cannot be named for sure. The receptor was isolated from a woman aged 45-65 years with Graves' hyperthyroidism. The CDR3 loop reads CASQSGFSTDTQYF. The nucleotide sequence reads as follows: TGTGCCAGCCAGTCCGGGTTTAGCACAGATACGCAGTATTTT.